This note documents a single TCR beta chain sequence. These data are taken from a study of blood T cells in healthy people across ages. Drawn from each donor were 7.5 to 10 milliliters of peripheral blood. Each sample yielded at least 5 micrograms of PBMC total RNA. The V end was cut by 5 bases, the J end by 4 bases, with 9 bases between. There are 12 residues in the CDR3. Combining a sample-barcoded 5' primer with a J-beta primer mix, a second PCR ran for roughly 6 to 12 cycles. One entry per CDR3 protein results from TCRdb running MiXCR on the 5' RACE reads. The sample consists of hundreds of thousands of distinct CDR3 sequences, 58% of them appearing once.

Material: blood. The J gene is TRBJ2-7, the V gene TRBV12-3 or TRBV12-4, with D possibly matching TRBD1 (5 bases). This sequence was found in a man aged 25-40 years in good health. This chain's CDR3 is CASSTKGYEQYF. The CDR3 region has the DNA TGTGCCAGCAGTACCAAGGGGTACGAGCAGTACTTC.